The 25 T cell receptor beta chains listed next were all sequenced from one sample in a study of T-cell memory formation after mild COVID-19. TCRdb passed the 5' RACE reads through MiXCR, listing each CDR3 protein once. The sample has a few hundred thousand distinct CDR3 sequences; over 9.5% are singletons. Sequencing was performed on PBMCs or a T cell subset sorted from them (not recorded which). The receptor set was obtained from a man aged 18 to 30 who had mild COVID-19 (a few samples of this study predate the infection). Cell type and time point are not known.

CDR3 loop: CSARAAYGYTF. The CDR3, as DNA: TGCAGTGCTAGGGCGGCCTATGGCTACACCTTC. The V call is TRBV20-1, the J call TRBJ1-2; D gene unclear. V lost 3 bases and J lost 4, with 6 bases in between. CDR1 is DFQATT, CDR2 SNEGSKA, per germline (reference sequence). The CDR3 sequence is 11 residues long.

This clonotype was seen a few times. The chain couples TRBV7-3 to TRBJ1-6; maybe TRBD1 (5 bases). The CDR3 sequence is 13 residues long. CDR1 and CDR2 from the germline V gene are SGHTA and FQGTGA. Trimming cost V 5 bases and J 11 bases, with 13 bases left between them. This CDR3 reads CASSPAGDPPLHF. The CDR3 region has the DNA TGTGCCAGCAGCCCCGCGGGGGATCCACCCCTCCACTTT.

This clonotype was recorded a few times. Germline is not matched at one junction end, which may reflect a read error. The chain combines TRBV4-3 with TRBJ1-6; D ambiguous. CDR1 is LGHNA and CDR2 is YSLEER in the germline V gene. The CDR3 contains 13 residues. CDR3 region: CASSQDLNLPLHF. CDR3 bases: TGCGCCAGCAGCCAAGATCTCAATTTACCCCTCCACTTT.

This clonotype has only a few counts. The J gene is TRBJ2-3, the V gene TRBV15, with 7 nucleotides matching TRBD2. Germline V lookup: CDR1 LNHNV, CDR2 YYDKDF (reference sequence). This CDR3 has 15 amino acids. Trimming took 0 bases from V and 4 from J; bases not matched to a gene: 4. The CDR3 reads CATSRDRGVSDTQYF. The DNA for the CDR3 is TGTGCCACCAGCAGAGATCGGGGGGTATCAGATACGCAGTATTTT.

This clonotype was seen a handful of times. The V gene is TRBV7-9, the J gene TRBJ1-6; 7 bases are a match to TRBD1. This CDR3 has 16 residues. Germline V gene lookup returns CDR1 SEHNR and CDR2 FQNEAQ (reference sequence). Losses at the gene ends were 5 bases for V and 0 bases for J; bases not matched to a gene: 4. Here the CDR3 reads CASSPRGSSYNSPLHF. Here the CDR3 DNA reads TGTGCCAGCAGCCCCAGGGGGTCCTCCTATAATTCACCCCTCCACTTT.

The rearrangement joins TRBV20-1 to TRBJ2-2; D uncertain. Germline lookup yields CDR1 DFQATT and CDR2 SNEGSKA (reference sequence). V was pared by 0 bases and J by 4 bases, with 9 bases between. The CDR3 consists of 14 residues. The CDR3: CSARDQHGTGELFF. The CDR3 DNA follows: TGCAGTGCTAGAGATCAGCATGGCACCGGGGAGCTGTTTTTT.

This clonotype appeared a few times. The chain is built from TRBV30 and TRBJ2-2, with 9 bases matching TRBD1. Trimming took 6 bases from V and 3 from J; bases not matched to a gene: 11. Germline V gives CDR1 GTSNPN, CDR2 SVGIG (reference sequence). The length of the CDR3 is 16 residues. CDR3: CACFGQGLPYTGELFF. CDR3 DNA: TGTGCCTGTTTTGGACAGGGGTTACCTTACACCGGGGAGCTGTTTTTT.

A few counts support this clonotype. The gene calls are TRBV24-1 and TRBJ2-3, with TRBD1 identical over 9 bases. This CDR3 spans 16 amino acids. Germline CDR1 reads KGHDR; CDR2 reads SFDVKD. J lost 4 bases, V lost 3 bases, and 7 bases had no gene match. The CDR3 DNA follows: TGTGCCACCAGTGATACCGGGACAGGGAGCCCAGATACGCAGTATTTT. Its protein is CATSDTGTGSPDTQYF.

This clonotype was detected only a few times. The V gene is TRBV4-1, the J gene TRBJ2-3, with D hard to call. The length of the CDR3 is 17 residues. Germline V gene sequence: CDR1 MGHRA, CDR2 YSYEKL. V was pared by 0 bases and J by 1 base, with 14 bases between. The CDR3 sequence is CASSQDPIRPRTDTQYF. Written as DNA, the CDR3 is TGCGCCAGCAGCCAAGACCCCATCCGACCCCGCACAGATACGCAGTATTTT.

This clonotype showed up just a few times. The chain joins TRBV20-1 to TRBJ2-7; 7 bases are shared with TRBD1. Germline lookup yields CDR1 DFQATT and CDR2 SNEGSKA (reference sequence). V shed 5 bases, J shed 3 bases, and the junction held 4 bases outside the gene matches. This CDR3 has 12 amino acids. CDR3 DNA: TGCAGTGCTGTTGGACAGGACTACGAGCAGTACGTC. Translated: CSAVGQDYEQYV.

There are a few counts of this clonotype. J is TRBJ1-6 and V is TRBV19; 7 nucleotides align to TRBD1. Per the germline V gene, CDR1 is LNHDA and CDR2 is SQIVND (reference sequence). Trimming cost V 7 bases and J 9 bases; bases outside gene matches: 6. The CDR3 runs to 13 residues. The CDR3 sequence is CASKDRASSPLHF. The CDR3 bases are TGTGCCAGTAAAGACAGGGCAAGTTCACCCCTCCACTTT.

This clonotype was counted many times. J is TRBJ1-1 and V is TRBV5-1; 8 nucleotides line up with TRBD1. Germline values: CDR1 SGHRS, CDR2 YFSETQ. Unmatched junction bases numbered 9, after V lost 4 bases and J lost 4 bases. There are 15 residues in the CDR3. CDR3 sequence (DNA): TGCGCCAGCAGCCAACCAGGACAGGGCGGCACTGAAGCTTTCTTT. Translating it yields CASSQPGQGGTEAFF.

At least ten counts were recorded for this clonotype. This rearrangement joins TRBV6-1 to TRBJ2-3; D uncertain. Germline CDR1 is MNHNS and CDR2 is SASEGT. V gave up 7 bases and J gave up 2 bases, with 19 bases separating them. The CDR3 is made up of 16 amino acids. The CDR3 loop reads CASTKEVADPTDTQYF. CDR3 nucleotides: TGTGCCAGCACCAAAGAGGTGGCAGACCCCACAGATACGCAGTATTTT.

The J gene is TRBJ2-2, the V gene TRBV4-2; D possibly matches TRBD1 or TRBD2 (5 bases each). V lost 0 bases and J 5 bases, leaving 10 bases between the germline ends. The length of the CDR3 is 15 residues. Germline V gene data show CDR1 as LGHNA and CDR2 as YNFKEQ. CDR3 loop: CASSQEGRGTGELFF. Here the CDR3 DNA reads TGTGCCAGCAGCCAAGAGGGACGCGGGACCGGGGAGCTGTTTTTT.

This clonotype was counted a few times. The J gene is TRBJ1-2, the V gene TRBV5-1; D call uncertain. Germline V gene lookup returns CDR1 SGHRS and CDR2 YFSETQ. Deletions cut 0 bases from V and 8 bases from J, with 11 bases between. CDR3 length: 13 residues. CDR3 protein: CASSLVGSRGYTF. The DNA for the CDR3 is TGCGCCAGCAGCTTGGTGGGCAGTCGGGGCTACACCTTC.

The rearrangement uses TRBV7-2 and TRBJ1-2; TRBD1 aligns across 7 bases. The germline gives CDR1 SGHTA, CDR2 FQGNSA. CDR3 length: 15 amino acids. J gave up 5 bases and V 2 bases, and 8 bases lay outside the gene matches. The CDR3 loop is CASSLLAGGGYGYTF. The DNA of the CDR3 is TGTGCCAGCAGCTTACTGGCAGGGGGGGGATATGGCTACACCTTC.

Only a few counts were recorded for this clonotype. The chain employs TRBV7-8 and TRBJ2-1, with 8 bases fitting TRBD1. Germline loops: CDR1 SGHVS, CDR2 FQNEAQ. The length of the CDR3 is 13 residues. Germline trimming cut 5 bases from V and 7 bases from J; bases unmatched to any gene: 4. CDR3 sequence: CASSGDRGNEQFF. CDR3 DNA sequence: TGTGCCAGCAGCGGAGACAGGGGTAATGAGCAGTTCTTC.

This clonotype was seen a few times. In nucleotides, the CDR3 is TGTGCCAGCAGCAAACCCGGTTCCGTCGCCTACGAGCAGTACGTC. Its translation: CASSKPGSVAYEQYV. The chain combines TRBV21-1 with TRBJ2-7; the table calls TRBD1, which could not be checked here. TRBV21-1 is reported as a pseudogene. This CDR3 has 15 residues.

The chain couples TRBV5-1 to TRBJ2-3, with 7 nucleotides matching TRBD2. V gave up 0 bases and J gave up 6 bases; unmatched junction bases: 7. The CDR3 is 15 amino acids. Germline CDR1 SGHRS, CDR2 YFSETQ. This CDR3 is CASSLGAGRADTQYF. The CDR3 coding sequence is TGCGCCAGCAGCTTGGGGGCAGGGAGGGCGGATACGCAGTATTTT.

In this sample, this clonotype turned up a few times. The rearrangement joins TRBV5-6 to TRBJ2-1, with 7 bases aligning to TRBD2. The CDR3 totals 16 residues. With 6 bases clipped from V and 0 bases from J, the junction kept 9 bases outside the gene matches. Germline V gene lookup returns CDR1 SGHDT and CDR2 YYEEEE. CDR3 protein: CASTSSGSGSYNEQFF. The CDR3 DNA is TGTGCCAGCACCAGTAGCGGGTCGGGCTCCTACAATGAGCAGTTCTTC.

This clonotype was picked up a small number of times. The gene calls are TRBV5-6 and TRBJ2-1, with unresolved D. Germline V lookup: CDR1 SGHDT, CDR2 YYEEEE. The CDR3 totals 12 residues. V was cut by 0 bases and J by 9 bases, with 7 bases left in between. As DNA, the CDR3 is TGTGCCAGCAGCTTGGAGGTTCCTGAGCAGTTCTTC. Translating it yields CASSLEVPEQFF.

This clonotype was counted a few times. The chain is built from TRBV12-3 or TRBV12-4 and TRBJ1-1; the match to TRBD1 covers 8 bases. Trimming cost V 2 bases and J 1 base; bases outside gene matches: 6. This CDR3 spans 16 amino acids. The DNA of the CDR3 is TGTGCCAGCAGTTTACGGACAGGGCAGGGGAACACTGAAGCTTTCTTT. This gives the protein CASSLRTGQGNTEAFF.

The CDR3 sequence is CASSGDRRQPQHF. CDR3 bases: TGTGCCAGCAGTGGAGACAGGCGTCAGCCCCAGCATTTT. The genes are TRBV12-3 or TRBV12-4 and TRBJ1-5; perhaps TRBD1 as D (6 bases). V lost 5 bases, J lost 6 bases, and 11 bases lay in between. The CDR3 sequence is 13 residues long.

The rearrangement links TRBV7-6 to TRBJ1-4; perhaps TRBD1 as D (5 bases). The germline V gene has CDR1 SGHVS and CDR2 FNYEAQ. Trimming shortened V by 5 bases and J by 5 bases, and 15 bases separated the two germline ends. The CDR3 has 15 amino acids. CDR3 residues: CASSPASRDNEKLFF. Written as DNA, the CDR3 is TGTGCCAGCAGCCCAGCCAGCAGGGACAATGAAAAACTGTTTTTT.

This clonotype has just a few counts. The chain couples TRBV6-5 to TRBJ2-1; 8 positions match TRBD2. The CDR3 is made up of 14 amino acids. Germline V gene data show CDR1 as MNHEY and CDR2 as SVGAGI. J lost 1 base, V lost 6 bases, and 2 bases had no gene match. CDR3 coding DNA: TGTGCCAGCAGGCGGGGGGTATCCTACAATGAGCAGTTCTTC. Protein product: CASRRGVSYNEQFF.